This T cell receptor (beta chain) was obtained from a study of T cell responses to AZD1222 COVID-19 vaccine. The table came from immunoSEQ multiplex PCR; TCRdb's copy has only in-frame clones and leaves some out. The sample has roughly 140,000 clones, around nine tenths seen once; the top ten hold approximately 9%. In germline, CDR1 is SGHAT, CDR2 FQNNGV. Trimming removed 6 bases from V and 5 bases from J, with 11 bases in between. The CDR3 runs 14 residues. A note on this clone: Its matching antigen is unknown.

Pooled together were second doses at about 4 or about 12 weeks. Study-level findings and limits: Only after the peak T cell response were repertoires sampled. In the spike-specific TCR repertoire, nearly half reportedly target unmutated variant regions. Two AZD1222 doses significantly raised spike-specific TCR breadth and depth over controls.

The sequence came from an adult who received the AZD1222 COVID-19 vaccine. The sequences come from peripheral blood, collected 28 days after the second AZD1222 dose. This chain links TRBV11-2 with TRBJ1-6; D remains ambiguous. CDR3 coding DNA: TGTGCCAGCAGTTTCGGCGCGAATAATTCACCCCTCCACTTT. It is translated as CASSFGANNSPLHF.